Shown below are 30 T cell receptor beta chains from a single sample sequenced in a study of cytomegalovirus exposure and HLA in healthy donors (dated by TCRdb to 2016 to 2017). Receptor amplification or capture employed the immunoSEQ multiplex PCR assay. Held by TCRdb, this immuneACCESS table contains in-frame sequences only and omits some clones. Under half of the omission traces to an unresolved V gene where checked; the cause of the rest is unknown. For this sample there are roughly 200,000 clones; approximately 78% appear just once. About 1.2% of the sample is taken by the ten largest. Sequencing was performed on PBMCs. The receptor set was obtained from a woman aged 25-40 years in good health and CMV-seronegative.

The chain has TRBV11-2 and TRBJ2-6; a weak D match, TRBD1 (5 bases). Germline assignment: CDR1 SGHAT and CDR2 FQNNGV. The length of the CDR3 is 17 residues. V was cut by 3 bases and J by 3 bases, with 15 bases left in between. CDR3 sequence reads: CASSFRQGLFGANVLTF. The CDR3 DNA follows: TGTGCCAGCAGCTTTCGGCAGGGATTGTTTGGGGCCAACGTCCTGACTTTC.

In its sample, this clone was seen once. The genes are TRBV6-1 and TRBJ1-2, with D maybe TRBD1 (6 bases). V was cut by 6 bases and J by 2 bases, with 16 bases left in between. CDR1 is MNHNS, CDR2 SASEGT, per germline. The CDR3 consists of 15 residues. CDR3 region: CASSGDTRGNYGYTF. The CDR3 nucleotides are TGTGCCAGCAGCGGAGACACCAGGGGAAACTATGGCTACACCTTC.

This clone was counted between two and nine times. The CDR3 loop reads CASSRDQGGETQYF. The CDR3 DNA reads TGTGCCAGCAGCCGGGACCAGGGAGGAGAGACCCAGTACTTC. This chain joins TRBV7-7 and TRBJ2-5; the D gene is possibly TRBD2 (6 bases). CDR1 SSHAT and CDR2 FNYEAQ come from the germline V gene (reference sequence). The CDR3 sequence is 14 residues long. Trimming removed 5 bases at V and 4 bases at J, with 14 bases between.

The V gene is TRBV7-2, the J gene TRBJ1-2; the D gene is possibly TRBD1 (6 bases). Germline V gene sequence: CDR1 SGHTA, CDR2 FQGNSA. The CDR3 length is 13 residues. V was pared by 3 bases and J by 1 base, with 6 bases between. CDR3 coding DNA: TGTGCCAGCAGCTTGGACAGTAACTATGGCTACACCTTC. This sequence encodes CASSLDSNYGYTF. The complete variable domain, with remaining parts taken from reference TRBV7-2 and TRBJ1-2, reads GAGVSQSPSNKVTEKGKDVELRCDPISGHTALYWYRQSLGQGLEFLIYFQGNSAPDKSGLPSDRFSAERTGGSVSTLTIQRTQQEDSAVYLCASSLDSNYGYTFGSGTRLTVV.

This sequence joins TRBV6-6 and TRBJ1-5; the D gene is possibly TRBD1 (5 bases). CDR1 and CDR2 (germline): MNHNY, SVGAGI (reference sequence). The V and J ends lost 8 bases and 4 bases respectively, with 9 bases between them. The CDR3 totals 12 residues. The CDR3 region is CASGTVNQPQHF. In nucleotides, the CDR3 is TGTGCCAGCGGGACTGTTAATCAGCCCCAGCATTTT.

This clone was counted once. The chain carries TRBV11-3 and TRBJ2-1; D is unclear. The CDR3 totals 11 residues. Trimming removed 1 base at V and 9 bases at J, with 4 bases between. CDR1 is SGHNT and CDR2 is YENEEA in the germline V gene. This CDR3 is CASSLGGEQFF. As DNA, the CDR3 is TGTGCCAGCAGCTTAGGAGGTGAGCAGTTCTTC.

The chain links TRBV18 to TRBJ1-1; D possibly corresponds to TRBD1 (5 bases). CDR1 and CDR2 from the germline V gene are KGHSH and LQKENI. The ends were cut back, 8 bases at V and 4 bases at J, with 11 bases in the middle. The CDR3 has 12 residues. For the CDR3, the DNA is TGTGCCAGCGGGGGGAGCGTCACTGAAGCTTTCTTT. Translated: CASGGSVTEAFF.

The genes are TRBV29-1 and TRBJ2-3, with 11 bases that match TRBD2. Germline trimming cut 4 bases from V and 3 bases from J; bases unmatched to any gene: 3. CDR1 is SQVTM, CDR2 ANQGSEA, per germline. The CDR3 is 14 amino acids. The CDR3 bases are TGCAGCGTTGGACTAGCGGGAACGACAGATACGCAGTATTTT. This codes for CSVGLAGTTDTQYF.

In this sample, this clone turned up once. This chain joins TRBV6-6 and TRBJ2-1; TRBD1 aligns across 8 bases. Per germline, CDR1 MNHNY and CDR2 SVGAGI (reference sequence). The CDR3 is 14 residues long. J gave up 8 bases and V 8 bases, and 11 bases lay outside the gene matches. In DNA, the CDR3 is TGTGCCAGCCGCGGACAGGGCGCCCCGTATGAGCAGTTCTTC. Its translation: CASRGQGAPYEQFF.

J is TRBJ2-3 and V is TRBV11-3; tentative D call: TRBD2 (5 bases). Looked up from germline, CDR1 is SGHNT and CDR2 is YENEEA. Trimming pared 5 bases from V and 0 bases from J, leaving 15 bases between. This CDR3 is built from 16 residues. In DNA, the CDR3 is TGTGCCAGCAGCCCAGGAGGCGGGTTTAGCACAGATACGCAGTATTTT. This gives the protein CASSPGGGFSTDTQYF.

There are a few counts of this clone. The genes are TRBV4-1 and TRBJ2-2, with TRBD2 matching 7 bases. Germline V gives CDR1 MGHRA, CDR2 YSYEKL. Germline trimming cut 3 bases from V and 3 bases from J; bases unmatched to any gene: 1. This CDR3 contains 14 residues. The CDR3 nucleotides are TGCGCCAGCAGCCAGGGAGGGTACACCGGGGAGCTGTTTTTT. The encoded protein is CASSQGGYTGELFF.

The chain recombines TRBV13 with TRBJ2-7; the D gene is possibly TRBD1 (6 bases). The V gene lost 5 bases and the J gene lost 4 bases, with 21 bases spanning the gap. The CDR3 consists of 16 residues. In germline, CDR1 is PRHDT, CDR2 FYEKMQ (reference sequence). The CDR3 is CASSPLDGTKLYEQYF. CDR3 sequence (DNA): TGTGCCAGCAGCCCCCTGGACGGGACAAAGCTTTACGAGCAGTACTTC.

CDR3 region: CASSLYVVQGSNEKLFF. CDR3 DNA sequence: TGCGCCAGCAGCTTGTATGTGGTCCAGGGGAGTAATGAAAAACTGTTTTTT. V and J are TRBV5-1 and TRBJ1-4, with D possibly TRBD1 on 6 matching bases. V lost 1 base and J 4 bases, leaving 17 bases between the germline ends. The CDR3 has 17 residues. The germline gives CDR1 SGHRS, CDR2 YFSETQ.

This clone was counted once. The chain links TRBV5-6 to TRBJ1-2; D not resolved. This CDR3 has 13 amino acids. Deletions cut 1 base from V and 2 bases from J, with 6 bases between. Germline V gives CDR1 SGHDT, CDR2 YYEEEE. The CDR3 coding sequence is TGTGCCAGCAGCTTGACGGAGAACTATGGCTACACCTTC. Its translation is CASSLTENYGYTF.

With regard to this clone: The sample carries other DNA sequences with the same CDR3. The chain is built from TRBV6-5 and TRBJ1-1, with 7 bases matching TRBD1. V gave up 0 bases and J gave up 1 base; unmatched junction bases: 2. The germline V gene encodes CDR1 MNHEY and CDR2 SVGAGI. This CDR3 has 15 amino acids. Written as DNA, the CDR3 is TGTGCCAGCAGTTACTCGGGACAGCCGAACACTGAAGCTTTCTTT. It encodes CASSYSGQPNTEAFF.

This chain links TRBV5-4 with TRBJ1-1; D not certain. With 0 bases removed from V and 5 bases from J, the gap between germline ends came to 11 bases. Germline CDR1 reads SGHNT; CDR2 reads YYREEE (reference sequence). The CDR3 consists of 14 residues. The CDR3 loop is CASSLGPGRTEAFF. The CDR3 DNA is TGTGCCAGCAGCTTGGGACCAGGTCGGACTGAAGCTTTCTTT.

The chain recombines TRBV30 with TRBJ2-1; 11 positions match TRBD1. This CDR3 is built from 14 residues. J was trimmed by 6 bases and V by 5 bases; bases with no gene match: 6. Germline V CDR1 and CDR2: GTSNPN, SVGIG (reference sequence). The CDR3 spells CAWDRDRGFNEQFF. CDR3 nucleotide sequence: TGTGCCTGGGACAGGGACAGGGGGTTCAATGAGCAGTTCTTC. The complete variable domain, with remaining parts taken from reference TRBV30 and TRBJ2-1, reads SQTIHQWPATLVQPVGSPLSLECTVEGTSNPNLYWYRQAAGRGLQLLFYSVGIGQISSEVPQNLSASRPQDRQFILSSKKLLLSDSGFYLCAWDRDRGFNEQFFGPGTRLTVL.

This clone was seen a single time. The chain recombines TRBV5-1 with TRBJ2-2, with D possibly matching TRBD2 (6 bases). Germline V gene lookup returns CDR1 SGHRS and CDR2 YFSETQ. Trimming pared 6 bases from V and 6 bases from J, leaving 21 bases between. The CDR3 has 16 amino acids. DNA for the CDR3: TGCGCCAGCAACCCCAGCGGAGGAGGGGCACCCGGGGAGCTGTTTTTT. Amino acid sequence: CASNPSGGGAPGELFF.

The genes are TRBV18 and TRBJ1-4; 9 bases match TRBD1. Germline values: CDR1 KGHSH, CDR2 LQKENI. The ends lost 2 bases at V and 10 bases at J; junction bases unmatched: 11. The CDR3 contains 16 residues. This chain's CDR3 is CASSPNAGTGIVKLFF. As DNA, the CDR3 is TGTGCCAGCTCACCAAATGCCGGGACAGGGATTGTAAAACTGTTTTTT.

This clone has just a few counts. The chain combines TRBV6-7 with TRBJ2-7, with TRBD2 matching over 7 bases. TRBV6-7 is given ORF status, its function remaining uncertain. After removal of 11 bases from V and 11 bases from J, the junction contained 12 bases not matched to a gene. The CDR3 is made up of 11 amino acids. The CDR3 loop is CAYEGAREEYF. Written as DNA, the CDR3 is TGTGCCTACGAAGGGGCCCGGGAGGAGTACTTC.

The chain combines TRBV5-1 with TRBJ1-3, with 8 bases matching TRBD1. The germline CDR1 and CDR2 sequences are SGHRS and YFSETQ. The J segment lost 6 bases and the V segment lost 0 bases, leaving 2 bases of the junction unmatched. This CDR3 is built from 14 residues. The CDR3 DNA reads TGCGCCAGCAGCTTGGTACAGGGGGAAAACACCATATATTTT. Translated: CASSLVQGENTIYF.

This chain joins TRBV4-2 and TRBJ2-3; TRBD2 aligns across 11 bases. CDR1 is LGHNA, CDR2 YNFKEQ, per germline. The CDR3 loop spans 17 amino acids. V shed 3 bases and J 4 bases; nucleotides not matched to a gene: 9. In DNA, the CDR3 is TGTGCCAGCAGCCAGGGAATAGCGGGAGGGCAACCAGATACGCAGTATTTT. Protein sequence: CASSQGIAGGQPDTQYF.

The V call is TRBV6-4, the J call TRBJ1-6; TRBD1 might be the D (5 bases). CDR1 MRHNA and CDR2 SNTAGT come from the germline V gene. V dropped 3 bases and J dropped 9 bases, with 15 bases sitting between them. This CDR3 is 15 amino acids long. CDR3 region: CASSENIGGVSPLHF. CDR3 DNA: TGTGCCAGCAGTGAAAACATTGGGGGGGTTTCACCCCTCCACTTT.

This clone has more than one count but fewer than ten. The chain carries TRBV5-1 and TRBJ1-2, with TRBD1 identical over 10 bases. The CDR3 contains 16 residues. Losses at the gene ends were 3 bases for V and 0 bases for J; bases not matched to a gene: 5. Germline V gives CDR1 SGHRS, CDR2 YFSETQ. The CDR3 spells CASSWDRGFTNYGYTF. CDR3 DNA: TGCGCCAGCAGCTGGGACAGGGGTTTCACTAACTATGGCTACACCTTC.

This clone was detected once. This rearrangement joins TRBV2 to TRBJ2-1, with D perhaps TRBD2 (5 bases). The germline V gene has CDR1 SNHLY and CDR2 FYNNEI. The CDR3 consists of 12 residues. Trimming took off 8 bases at V and 9 bases at J, with 14 bases between the two ends. CDR3 amino acids: CASRIGVTEQFF. The CDR3 nucleotides are TGTGCCAGCCGAATCGGGGTCACTGAGCAGTTCTTC.

V usage is TRBV5-1 and J usage is TRBJ2-7, with D perhaps TRBD1 (5 bases). This CDR3 has 16 amino acids. Germline CDR1 SGHRS, CDR2 YFSETQ. Between the trimmed V and J ends, which lost 4 bases and 0 bases, there was a span of 17 bases. As DNA, the CDR3 is TGCGCCAGCAGCCGTCCAACAGGACGCCTCTCCTACGAGCAGTACTTC. This sequence encodes CASSRPTGRLSYEQYF.

The J gene is TRBJ2-7, the V gene TRBV5-4; 9 bases map to TRBD2. The J segment lost 0 bases and the V segment lost 0 bases, leaving 10 bases of the junction unmatched. Germline loops: CDR1 SGHNT, CDR2 YYREEE (reference sequence). The CDR3 extends over 18 amino acids. The CDR3 is CASSLVRASGAVSYEQYF. CDR3 nucleotide sequence: TGTGCCAGCAGCTTGGTAAGGGCTAGCGGGGCGGTCTCCTACGAGCAGTACTTC. The variable domain in full, with the rest retrieved from reference TRBV5-4 and TRBJ2-7, is ETGVTQSPTHLIKTRGQQVTLRCSSQSGHNTVSWYQQALGQGPQFIFQYYREEENGRGNFPPRFSGLQFPNYSSELNVNALELDDSALYLCASSLVRASGAVSYEQYFGPGTRLTVT.

The chain links TRBV9 to TRBJ1-1, with 7 bases aligning to TRBD1. Germline V gene data show CDR1 as SGDLS and CDR2 as YYNGEE. The CDR3 length is 13 residues. Trimming at V came to 2 bases and at J to 5 bases, leaving 3 bases not matched to a gene. The CDR3, as DNA: TGTGCCAGCAGCGTGACAGGGTTAACTGAAGCTTTCTTT. As protein: CASSVTGLTEAFF.

The genes are TRBV13 and TRBJ2-5, with no clear D. Germline V lookup: CDR1 PRHDT, CDR2 FYEKMQ (reference sequence). The CDR3 length is 14 residues. Trimming cost V 5 bases and J 5 bases, with 15 bases left between them. CDR3: CASSPLRTGETQYF. DNA of the CDR3: TGTGCCAGCAGCCCCCTAAGAACCGGGGAGACCCAGTACTTC.

This clone was picked up a small number of times. V and J are TRBV6-5 and TRBJ2-1; the match to TRBD2 covers 8 bases. The CDR3 spans 15 residues. Germline assignment: CDR1 MNHEY and CDR2 SVGAGI. The trim removed 7 bases at V and 4 bases at J, leaving 9 bases unmatched. CDR3 sequence: CASTPGLGKYNEQFF. The CDR3 DNA reads as TGTGCCAGCACCCCGGGACTAGGGAAATACAATGAGCAGTTCTTC.